The table lists the clone carrying this TCR beta chain with a few counts. Antigen unknown. MiXCR re-clonotyped the PCR reads for TCRdb. This sample has about 22,000 clones, with 18% found just once. All patients reached thyroid surgery having received no treatment beforehand. Trimming removed 2 bases at V and 3 bases at J, with 11 bases between. The CDR3 runs 14 residues. Germline CDR1 reads MNHEY; CDR2 reads SVGEGT. The sample originates from a study of metastatic and nonmetastatic thyroid tumors. Across the study: Comparison of repertoires was carried out across blood and tumor or nodule tissue from malignant and benign thyroid patients.

Regarding the study as a whole: When malignant thyroid tumors were compared with benign nodules, TCR beta diversity was reportedly significantly higher in the malignant tumors. This held in both blood and tumor samples.

The sample comprised adjacent normal tissue. The receptor comes from a male donor with papillary thyroid cancer or a benign thyroid nodule (not recorded which). Some clones in this sample may be carry-over from other donors' samples. V gene TRBV6-2 or TRBV6-3 combines with J gene TRBJ2-7; D is unclear. The CDR3 is CASSYGPRSYEQYF. The DNA for the CDR3 is TGTGCCAGCAGTTACGGGCCCAGGAGCTACGAGCAGTACTTC.